The next 21 T cell receptor beta chains were all read from a single sample in a study of blood T cell repertoires in COVID-19 (dated by TCRdb to the early 2020s). Libraries came from the immunoSEQ multiplex PCR assay. Sourced from immuneACCESS, this table was stored by TCRdb with only in-frame sequences that have V and J called. A share of the clones is absent; for the studies checked, an unresolved V gene accounts for under half, and the remainder has no known explanation. The sample table lists over 120,000 clones, approximately 80% of them with a count of one. Clones ranked in the top ten supply 3.5% to 5% of the sample. Sequencing was carried out using peripheral blood. Receptors were obtained from a woman older than 75 with active or convalescent COVID-19.

The genes are TRBV10-3 and TRBJ2-3, with D perhaps matching TRBD1 (6 bases). The CDR3 extends over 15 amino acids. V gave up 2 bases and J gave up 4 bases, with 13 bases separating them. CDR1 is ENHRY and CDR2 is SYGVKD in the germline V gene. CDR3 bases: TGTGCCATCAGTGAGAACCCACAGGGTCCAGATACGCAGTATTTT. Translation gives CAISENPQGPDTQYF.

The CDR3 coding sequence is TGTGCCAGCAGCGAGAGACCCGGGACAGGGCTTTGGTCACCCCTCCACTTT. Its translation is CASSERPGTGLWSPLHF. The chain uses TRBV9 and TRBJ1-6; TRBD1 matches at 9 bases. Germline V gives CDR1 SGDLS, CDR2 YYNGEE. The CDR3 length is 17 residues. The junction had 14 bases not matched to a gene; V was cut back by 3 bases and J by 10 bases.

V is TRBV18 and J is TRBJ2-3, with D possibly matching TRBD2 (6 bases). Germline V gene sequence: CDR1 KGHSH, CDR2 LQKENI. This CDR3 has 15 amino acids. The V and J ends lost 2 bases and 0 bases respectively, with 9 bases between them. As DNA, the CDR3 is TGTGCCAGCTCACCAATTGGGACTAGCACAGATACGCAGTATTTT. Encoded protein: CASSPIGTSTDTQYF.

The chain is built from TRBV27 and TRBJ1-1, with D hard to call. Germline V gene data show CDR1 as MNHEY and CDR2 as SMNVEV (reference sequence). The V end was cut by 8 bases, the J end by 7 bases, with 11 bases between. This CDR3 has 11 amino acids. The CDR3 DNA reads as TGTGCCAGCGGACTCACACGTGAAGCTTTCTTT. Its translation is CASGLTREAFF.

In regard to this clone: At one end the junction does not follow the germline gene, possibly because of a read error. The chain joins TRBV7-7 to TRBJ2-7; 9 bases agree with TRBD1. The CDR3 covers 16 residues. Germline values: CDR1 SSHAT, CDR2 FNYEAQ (reference sequence). The chain's CDR3 is CASSLLRQGEAYEQYF. The CDR3 DNA reads TGTGCTAGCAGCCTCCTCCGACAGGGGGAGGCCTACGAGCAGTACTTC.

This clone has just one count. The chain couples TRBV9 to TRBJ2-3, with 13 positions matching TRBD2. Germline V gene data show CDR1 as SGDLS and CDR2 as YYNGEE. V shed 4 bases and J 5 bases; nucleotides not matched to a gene: 10. The CDR3 totals 17 residues. As DNA, the CDR3 is TGTGCCAGCAGCCGAACAACTAGCGGGGGGGCAGGAGATACGCAGTATTTT. Its protein is CASSRTTSGGAGDTQYF.

The V gene is TRBV12-5, the J gene TRBJ2-1; D is unresolved. Germline assignment: CDR1 LGHNT and CDR2 FRNRAP. The ends were cut back, 1 base at V and 6 bases at J, with 10 bases in the middle. The CDR3 is made up of 14 amino acids. CDR3 sequence reads: CASGLELVGNEQFF. In nucleotides, the CDR3 is TGTGCTAGTGGTTTGGAGTTAGTCGGCAATGAGCAGTTCTTC.

The chain links TRBV7-9 to TRBJ2-7; 7 bases agree with TRBD2. The germline V gene encodes CDR1 SEHNR and CDR2 FQNEAQ (reference sequence). The CDR3 has 14 residues. The ends lost 4 bases at V and 7 bases at J; junction bases unmatched: 10. In DNA, the CDR3 is TGTGCCAGCAGCTCCCTCTCGGGGGGTGGGGAGCAGTACTTC. Protein sequence: CASSSLSGGGEQYF.

The chain is built from TRBV5-1 and TRBJ1-1, with 8 bases fitting TRBD1. V was pared by 4 bases and J by 1 base, with 6 bases of the junction left unmatched. The germline V gene has CDR1 SGHRS and CDR2 YFSETQ. This CDR3 spans 15 amino acids. In DNA form, the CDR3 reads TGCGCCAGCAGCCGGGACAGGCCTCGGAACACTGAAGCTTTCTTT. This translates into CASSRDRPRNTEAFF.

The chain links TRBV5-8 to TRBJ2-7; D remains unclear. The CDR3 has 14 amino acids. The V end was cut by 0 bases, the J end by 5 bases, with 12 bases between. CDR1 SGHTS and CDR2 YDEGEE come from the germline V gene. For the CDR3, the DNA is TGTGCCAGCAGCTTGGGACGAGGTTTCCACGAGCAGTACTTC. It codes for CASSLGRGFHEQYF.

The chain combines TRBV19 with TRBJ2-7; 11 bases agree with TRBD1. Germline values: CDR1 LNHDA, CDR2 SQIVND (reference sequence). V dropped 6 bases and J dropped 1; count of bases not matched to a gene: 8. The CDR3 has 16 residues. The CDR3 region has the DNA TGTGCCAGTAGATCTACCGGGACAGGGGGTTCCTACGAGCAGTACTTC. Protein: CASRSTGTGGSYEQYF.

The J gene is TRBJ2-7, the V gene TRBV9, with TRBD2 matching over 10 bases. The germline CDR1 and CDR2 sequences are SGDLS and YYNGEE. The CDR3 contains 18 residues. Trimming took 4 bases from V and 1 from J; bases not matched to a gene: 14. The CDR3 bases are TGTGCCAGCAGCCCGGGAAAAATAGCGGGGGGTTATTCCTACGAGCAGTACTTC. Its translation is CASSPGKIAGGYSYEQYF. Combining the CDR3 with reference TRBV9 and TRBJ2-7 gives the whole variable domain DSGVTQTPKHLITATGQRVTLRCSPRSGDLSVYWYQQSLDQGLQFLIQYYNGEERAKGNILERFSAQQFPDLHSELNLSSLELGDSALYFCASSPGKIAGGYSYEQYFGPGTRLTVT.

The rearrangement joins TRBV28 to TRBJ1-5; D gene unclear. The CDR3 spans 14 residues. Deletions cut 4 bases from V and 7 bases from J, with 14 bases between. Germline V gene data show CDR1 as MDHEN and CDR2 as SYDVKM. The CDR3 DNA reads as TGTGCCAGCAGTTCTCCCGGACCGGGGCAGCCCCAGCATTTT. Its protein product is CASSSPGPGQPQHF.

The J gene is TRBJ2-7, the V gene TRBV9; 7 bases map to TRBD1. This CDR3 has 15 amino acids. The V segment lost 0 bases and the J segment 3 bases; nucleotides outside the gene matches: 6. In germline, CDR1 is SGDLS, CDR2 YYNGEE. The CDR3: CASSVGVGTDYEQYF. The CDR3 DNA sequence: TGTGCCAGCAGCGTAGGGGTCGGGACAGACTACGAGCAGTACTTC.

To note about this clone: This sample includes further DNA sequences coding for the same CDR3. The gene calls are TRBV3-1 (or the pseudogene TRBV3-2) and TRBJ2-2; TRBD1 matches 7 bases. V lost 5 bases, J lost 5 bases, and 2 bases stayed unmatched. The CDR3 runs to 13 residues. Germline assignment: CDR1 LGHDT and CDR2 YNNKEL (reference sequence). CDR3 in DNA: TGTGCCAGCAGCAGACAGGGAACCGGGGAGCTGTTTTTT. Translated, it gives CASSRQGTGELFF.

V is TRBV15 and J is TRBJ2-2; the D gene is possibly TRBD1 (6 bases). Germline CDR1 reads LNHNV; CDR2 reads YYDKDF (reference sequence). The CDR3 covers 14 residues. V was trimmed by 8 bases and J by 5 bases, leaving 15 bases between them. In DNA, the CDR3 is TGTGCCACCGGGCAGGGGCCGGGGACCGGGGAGCTGTTTTTT. This encodes CATGQGPGTGELFF.

This chain joins TRBV5-1 and TRBJ2-3; 7 nucleotides align to TRBD1. In germline, CDR1 is SGHRS, CDR2 YFSETQ. Trimming took 0 bases from V and 2 from J; bases not matched to a gene: 3. CDR3 length: 15 residues. CDR3 amino acids: CASSLAGQTTDTQYF. The DNA of the CDR3 is TGCGCCAGCAGCTTGGCGGGACAGACCACAGATACGCAGTATTTT.

The gene calls are TRBV19 and TRBJ1-5, with D possibly being TRBD1 (6 bases). V was pared by 1 base and J by 4 bases, with 11 bases between. Looked up from germline, CDR1 is LNHDA and CDR2 is SQIVND (reference sequence). CDR3 length: 15 amino acids. The CDR3 DNA follows: TGTGCCAGTAGTATAGTCGCAGGGGTAAATCAGCCCCAGCATTTT. This translates into CASSIVAGVNQPQHF.

J is TRBJ1-4 and V is TRBV5-4; no clear D gene. Germline assignment: CDR1 SGHNT and CDR2 YYREEE (reference sequence). CDR3 size: 16 residues. Trimming pared 4 bases from V and 2 bases from J, leaving 15 bases between. The CDR3 nucleotides read TGTGCCAGCAGCCCAGACGCGGGCAGGACTAATGAAAAACTGTTTTTT. The encoded protein is CASSPDAGRTNEKLFF.

In its sample, this clone was seen once. The chain combines TRBV7-3 with TRBJ2-7; 7 bases align to TRBD1. CDR1 and CDR2 (germline): SGHTA, FQGTGA. The V gene end was trimmed by 6 bases and the J gene end by 2 bases; junction bases not matched to a gene: 7. The CDR3 covers 14 residues. CDR3: CASRDRDRPYEQYF. CDR3 bases: TGTGCCAGCAGGGACCGGGACAGACCCTACGAGCAGTACTTC.

The rearrangement links TRBV10-1 to TRBJ2-3; D might be TRBD1 (6 bases). Trimming stripped 2 bases from V and 0 bases from J, with 12 bases between. Germline lookup yields CDR1 WNHNN and CDR2 SYGVQD (reference sequence). The CDR3 contains 16 residues. CDR3 DNA: TGCGCCAGCAGTGAGGCTGGGGGCCGTAGCACAGATACGCAGTATTTT. Encoded protein: CASSEAGGRSTDTQYF.